Listed here are 24 T cell receptor beta chains from one sample, sequenced in a study of blood T cell repertoires in COVID-19. The table came from immunoSEQ multiplex PCR; TCRdb's copy has only in-frame clones and leaves some out. The repertoire includes 110,000 or so clones, about 85% of them detected once, and approximately 13% sits in the top ten. The sample taken for sequencing was peripheral blood. Every receptor here comes from a human donor in a cohort sampled during active COVID-19.

V and J are TRBV5-6 and TRBJ2-2; the D gene is possibly TRBD2 (5 bases). Germline values: CDR1 SGHDT, CDR2 YYEEEE. The CDR3 length is 15 residues. Trimming pared 0 bases from V and 2 bases from J, leaving 8 bases between. The CDR3 reads CASSLVTGNTGELFF. The CDR3 DNA is TGTGCCAGCAGCTTGGTAACGGGAAACACCGGGGAGCTGTTTTTT. Complete variable domain (other parts from reference TRBV5-6 and TRBJ2-2): DAGVTQSPTHLIKTRGQQVTLRCSPKSGHDTVSWYQQALGQGPQFIFQYYEEEERQRGNFPDRFSGHQFPNYSSELNVNALLLGDSALYLCASSLVTGNTGELFFGEGSRLTVL.

The table lists this clone with a count of one. The J gene is TRBJ2-7, the V gene TRBV6-2 or TRBV6-3; D call uncertain. CDR3 length: 14 amino acids. The V end lost 2 bases, the J end lost 0 bases, and 8 bases lay between the germline ends. Germline loops: CDR1 MNHEY, CDR2 SVGEGT. The CDR3 DNA follows: TGTGCCAGCAGTTACATCCCCATCTCCTACGAGCAGTACTTC. It yields the protein CASSYIPISYEQYF.

The gene calls are TRBV10-2 and TRBJ2-7; 8 bases align to TRBD1. The CDR3 sequence is 14 residues long. V lost 6 bases, J lost 2 bases, and 6 bases stayed unmatched. Germline CDR1 reads WSHSY; CDR2 reads SAAADI. This CDR3 is CASRSGTGTYEQYF. The CDR3 nucleotides read TGCGCCAGCAGATCCGGGACAGGCACCTACGAGCAGTACTTC.

V gene TRBV2 combines with J gene TRBJ2-3; 7 nucleotides match TRBD2. CDR1 is SNHLY, CDR2 FYNNEI, per germline. CDR3 length: 13 amino acids. CDR3 amino acids: CVASGPGTDTQYF. The CDR3 DNA reads TGTGTCGCTAGCGGACCGGGGACAGATACGCAGTATTTT.

The J gene is TRBJ1-6, the V gene TRBV6-2 or TRBV6-3; D not certain. With 4 bases removed from V and 7 bases from J, the gap between germline ends came to 14 bases. The V gene's germline CDR1 is MNHEY and CDR2 SVGEGT. This CDR3 comprises 15 residues. CDR3 nucleotide sequence: TGTGCCAGCAGTTTCGAGCAGGTGAAAAATTCACCCCTCCACTTT. This codes for CASSFEQVKNSPLHF.

The chain couples TRBV2 to TRBJ1-5, with D possibly matching TRBD1 (6 bases). V gave up 4 bases and J gave up 3 bases, with 13 bases separating them. The CDR3 loop spans 15 amino acids. Germline V gene sequence: CDR1 SNHLY, CDR2 FYNNEI. The CDR3 is CASSVLGQFNQPQHF. The DNA of the CDR3 is TGTGCCAGCAGTGTCCTCGGACAGTTCAATCAGCCCCAGCATTTT.

This clone is a singleton in its sample. The chain joins TRBV19 to TRBJ2-1; TRBD2 agrees at 10 bases. The J segment lost 3 bases and the V segment lost 1 base, leaving 3 bases of the junction unmatched. Germline CDR1 LNHDA, CDR2 SQIVND (reference sequence). This CDR3 contains 16 residues. Here the CDR3 DNA reads TGTGCCAGTAGTATAGCGGCTAGCGGGGGCTACAATGAGCAGTTCTTC. This encodes CASSIAASGGYNEQFF.

On this clone: Additional DNA sequences in this sample encode the identical CDR3. This chain links TRBV6-5 with TRBJ1-1; the match to TRBD1 covers 9 bases. The CDR3 length is 13 residues. Looked up from germline, CDR1 is MNHEY and CDR2 is SVGAGI. V lost 5 bases to trimming and J lost 4 bases; unmatched junction nucleotides: 2. CDR3 nucleotides: TGTGCCAGCAGTAGGGACAGGGCCACTGAAGCTTTCTTT. It codes for CASSRDRATEAFF.

The chain combines TRBV6-5 with TRBJ1-3; 10 nucleotides align to TRBD1. Germline-derived CDR1 and CDR2 are MNHEY and SVGAGI. This CDR3 is built from 15 residues. The V and J ends lost 5 bases and 9 bases, in that order; junction bases with no gene match: 10. The DNA of the CDR3 is TGTGCCAGCAGTCCCCTCCGGGACAGGGGCGGCACCATATATTTT. The encoded protein is CASSPLRDRGGTIYF.

The chain is built from TRBV4-1 and TRBJ1-2, with D perhaps TRBD1 (5 bases). Germline CDR1 reads MGHRA; CDR2 reads YSYEKL. V dropped 1 base and J dropped 5 bases, with 11 bases sitting between them. The CDR3 covers 14 residues. The chain's CDR3 is CASSQGQGRYGYTF. CDR3 nucleotide sequence: TGCGCCAGCAGCCAAGGGCAGGGTCGGTATGGCTACACCTTC.

The CDR3: CASSASPAGYTEAFF. The CDR3, as DNA: TGTGCCAGCAGTGCGTCCCCAGCAGGGTACACTGAAGCTTTCTTT. The chain carries TRBV2 and TRBJ1-1, with a tentative D call TRBD1 (5 bases). This CDR3 has 15 residues. Trimming cost V 4 bases and J 3 bases, with 15 bases left between them. Germline-derived CDR1 and CDR2 are SNHLY and FYNNEI.

J is TRBJ2-7 and V is TRBV7-9; 8 bases agree with TRBD1. V lost 5 bases and J lost 7; bases outside the gene matches: 10. Germline V gene data show CDR1 as SEHNR and CDR2 as FQNEAQ (reference sequence). The CDR3 is 14 amino acids. DNA for the CDR3: TGTGCCAGCAGCCCGGACAGGGAAGCTGTGGAGCAGTACTTC. Its translation: CASSPDREAVEQYF.

V gene TRBV6-5 combines with J gene TRBJ2-2; TRBD2 matches at 7 bases. V lost 2 bases to trimming and J lost 3 bases; unmatched junction nucleotides: 6. This CDR3 contains 16 residues. CDR1 is MNHEY and CDR2 is SVGAGI in the germline V gene. CDR3: CASSYAGLPYTGELFF. The CDR3 coding sequence is TGTGCCAGCAGTTACGCGGGACTACCCTACACCGGGGAGCTGTTTTTT.

The chain links TRBV6-2 or TRBV6-3 to TRBJ2-1; a possible D gene is TRBD2 (6 bases). Trimming removed 5 bases from V and 2 bases from J, with 13 bases in between. This CDR3 spans 15 amino acids. Germline values: CDR1 MNHEY, CDR2 SVGEGT. The CDR3 sequence: CASSNRDWPYNEQFF. CDR3 nucleotides: TGTGCCAGCAGTAACCGGGACTGGCCCTACAATGAGCAGTTCTTC.

The J gene is TRBJ1-2, the V gene TRBV28; no clear D. Deletions cut 7 bases from V and 2 bases from J, with 14 bases between. In germline, CDR1 is MDHEN, CDR2 SYDVKM. The CDR3 is 14 residues long. The DNA for the CDR3 is TGTGCCAGCACCCAGACAAGAAGGAACTATGGCTACACCTTC. It specifies CASTQTRRNYGYTF.

The rearrangement links TRBV5-1 to TRBJ2-1; the match to TRBD2 covers 9 bases. This CDR3 is built from 15 residues. CDR1 is SGHRS and CDR2 is YFSETQ in the germline V gene. V gave up 5 bases and J gave up 4 bases; unmatched junction bases: 7. Written as DNA, the CDR3 is TGCGCCAGCAGTACCGGGACTAGCACTTACAATGAGCAGTTCTTC. Its translation is CASSTGTSTYNEQFF.

This sequence joins TRBV5-1 and TRBJ1-2, with a weak D call TRBD1 (5 bases). CDR3 size: 13 residues. The V end lost 5 bases, the J end lost 4 bases, and 12 bases lay between the germline ends. Germline V gene sequence: CDR1 SGHRS, CDR2 YFSETQ. DNA of the CDR3: TGCGCCAGCAGTCAGGGAAGAAGCTATGGCTACACCTTC. This sequence encodes CASSQGRSYGYTF.

This rearrangement joins TRBV19 to TRBJ1-2; 8 bases fit TRBD1. The germline V gene has CDR1 LNHDA and CDR2 SQIVND (reference sequence). There are 15 residues in the CDR3. V was clipped by 3 bases and J by 0 bases; unmatched bases: 3. In nucleotides, the CDR3 is TGTGCCAGTAGTATTTGGGGACAGGCTAACTATGGCTACACCTTC. It yields the protein CASSIWGQANYGYTF.

The chain carries TRBV24-1 and TRBJ2-7; a weak D match, TRBD2 (5 bases). The V end lost 1 base, the J end lost 9 bases, and 9 bases lay between the germline ends. CDR1 KGHDR and CDR2 SFDVKD come from the germline V gene. The CDR3 sequence is 12 residues long. In DNA form, the CDR3 reads TGTGCCACCAGTGATTTTGGGCGGGTGCAGTACTTC. Translated: CATSDFGRVQYF.

The V and J genes are TRBV3-1 (or the pseudogene TRBV3-2) and TRBJ2-1, with D unclear. The CDR3 runs 12 residues. Looked up from germline, CDR1 is LGHDT and CDR2 is YNNKEL (reference sequence). Trimming stripped 1 base from V and 7 bases from J, with 5 bases between. The CDR3, as DNA: TGTGCCAGCAGCCAAGCCAGAAATGAGCAGTTCTTC. Residues: CASSQARNEQFF.

This clone was detected only a few times. V and J are TRBV7-2 and TRBJ2-5; the D is unclear. The CDR3 covers 14 residues. Germline V lookup: CDR1 SGHTA, CDR2 FQGNSA. Trimming took off 1 base at V and 5 bases at J, with 11 bases between the two ends. This CDR3 reads CASSLGWSVETQYF. The CDR3 DNA reads TGTGCCAGCAGCTTAGGCTGGAGTGTGGAGACCCAGTACTTC.

V is TRBV11-2 and J is TRBJ2-1; 8 bases agree with TRBD2. J gave up 6 bases and V 5 bases, and 15 bases lay outside the gene matches. The CDR3 is 17 amino acids. From germline, CDR1 is SGHAT and CDR2 FQNNGV. The CDR3, as DNA: TGTGCCAGCAGCAAACGCCTAGCGGGTCTGGCGGTCAATGAGCAGTTCTTC. It encodes CASSKRLAGLAVNEQFF.

The rearrangement links TRBV18 to TRBJ1-4; 8 nucleotides match TRBD1. CDR1 is KGHSH, CDR2 LQKENI, per germline. CDR3 length equals 15 residues. Germline trimming cut 4 bases from V and 7 bases from J; bases unmatched to any gene: 8. CDR3 amino acids: CASSQGQGEGEKLFF. DNA of the CDR3: TGTGCCAGCTCACAAGGACAGGGCGAAGGTGAAAAACTGTTTTTT.

V is TRBV27 and J is TRBJ1-2; TRBD1 matches 8 bases. CDR1 is MNHEY and CDR2 is SMNVEV in the germline V gene (reference sequence). This CDR3 contains 18 residues. V was pared by 0 bases and J by 0 bases, with 9 bases of the junction left unmatched. The CDR3 loop is CASSLSVSTGGANYGYTF. DNA for the CDR3: TGTGCCAGCAGTTTATCGGTCTCAACAGGGGGTGCTAACTATGGCTACACCTTC.